This entry features one TCR beta chain sequence. One entry per CDR3 protein, called by TCRdb with MiXCR from the 5' RACE reads. The sample lists 55,000 to 70,000 distinct CDR3 sequences, approximately 7% seen once, with about 40% in the top ten. The record originates from a study of T cells after yellow fever vaccination. This clonotype was sampled from a man aged 18 to 35 who received the YFV17D yellow fever vaccine. The sample consisted of CD8+ T cells sorted from PBMCs, taken roughly seven weeks after the first yellow fever vaccination.

The DNA for the CDR3 is TGCGCCAGCAGCCAACCGGTTGCCAACGTCCTGACTTTC. This translates into CASSQPVANVLTF. This chain joins TRBV4-1 and TRBJ2-6; D is undetermined. V dropped 2 bases and J dropped 7 bases, with 6 bases sitting between them. The CDR3 is 13 residues long. Germline assignment: CDR1 MGHRA and CDR2 YSYEKL.